This T cell receptor beta chain was captured in a study of molecular identifiers for immune sequencing clone quantification. On this clonotype: Its antigen is unidentified.

Germline-derived CDR1 and CDR2 are SEHNR and FQNEAQ (reference sequence). Deletions cut 4 bases from V and 8 bases from J, with 9 bases between. The CDR3 runs to 12 residues. Study outcomes and limitations: Whereas clones above 20 RNA copies held under 1% of naive-cell molecules, they held over 97% of effector molecules. Researchers reportedly could pick up spiked Jurkat TCR RNA from one cell mixed into about 1 million naive cells.

Previously described methods and listed TCR primers were employed for the bulk TCR libraries. One entry per CDR3 protein results from TCRdb running MiXCR on the PCR reads. Of roughly 320,000 distinct CDR3 sequences in the sample, roughly 24% are singletons; the top ten hold around 0.74%. Sequenced material: naive CD8+ T cells from blood, with Jurkat cell RNA spiked in. As for subset: FACS-sorted CD8+CD4-CCR7+CD45RA+ naive T cells. This TCR derives from a human donor in good health. Some libraries in this study had Jurkat cell RNA spiked in. This rearrangement joins TRBV7-9 to TRBJ2-1; D possibly matches TRBD1 or TRBD2 (5 bases each). The CDR3 coding sequence is TGTGCCAGCAGCTGGGGGTTCGATGAGCAGTTCTTC. It is translated as CASSWGFDEQFF.